The rows below give T cell receptor beta chains drawn from one sample of a study of T cell responses to AZD1222 COVID-19 vaccine. The method was immunoSEQ multiplex PCR; TCRdb's version includes in-frame clones alone and lacks a portion of them. The sample records 40,000 or so clones, around 80% being singletons. The material sequenced was peripheral blood, taken 28 days after the second AZD1222 dose. Receptors originate from an adult who received the AZD1222 COVID-19 vaccine. CDR3s include the opening cysteine and the closing phenylalanine or tryptophan. Fields, in order: D gene, V gene, clone size, J gene, CDR3 protein, CDR3 DNA. The D gene is left open where the match is weak. Size tells how often a clone was seen (once, few, many) or the class of an expanded clone, and some rows leave it out.

>-|TRBV7-3|-|TRBJ2-5
CASSLWGRETQYF
TGTGCCAGCAGCTTATGGGGACGAGAGACCCAGTACTTC
>-|TRBV5-1|-|TRBJ2-2
CASSLRATGELFF
TGCGCCAGCAGCTTGCGGGCCACCGGGGAGCTGTTTTTT
>-|TRBV6-5|-|TRBJ1-2
CASSRGTQGGFGYTF
TGTGCCAGCAGTAGGGGGACTCAAGGGGGTTTTGGCTACACCTTC
>-|TRBV5-1|-|TRBJ2-5
CASSSGLGAQETQYF
TGCGCCAGCAGCTCCGGTTTAGGGGCCCAAGAGACCCAGTACTTC
>-|TRBV7-9|-|TRBJ1-2
CASSLDGKIYGYTF
TGTGCCAGCAGCTTGGACGGCAAGATCTATGGCTACACCTTC
>-|TRBV2|-|TRBJ2-2
CASSEQGSTGELFF
TGTGCCAGCAGTGAACAAGGGAGCACCGGGGAGCTGTTTTTT
>TRBD1|TRBV7-6|few|TRBJ2-2
CASSSYRDSDPKTGELFF
TGTGCCAGCAGCTCCTACCGGGACAGCGACCCGAAGACCGGGGAGCTGTTTTTT
>-|TRBV19|once|TRBJ1-4
CASSIGSLLATNEKLFF
TGTGCCAGTAGTATTGGGTCACTACTAGCAACTAATGAAAAACTGTTTTTT
>-|TRBV7-9|-|TRBJ2-7
CASSLDFNHEQYF
TGTGCCAGCAGCTTAGATTTTAACCACGAGCAGTACTTC
>-|TRBV5-6|-|TRBJ1-2
CASSLERGRRVDGYTF
TGTGCCAGCAGCTTGGAGCGCGGGCGTCGAGTCGATGGCTACACCTTC
>-|TRBV6-5|once|TRBJ1-2
CASTQSDYGYTF
TGTGCCAGTACCCAGAGCGACTATGGCTACACCTTC
>-|TRBV9|-|TRBJ2-2
CASSVGVPGTGELFF
TGTGCCAGCAGCGTAGGAGTTCCGGGCACCGGGGAGCTGTTTTTT
>-|TRBV27|-|TRBJ2-2
CASSPLGGGWNTGELFF
TGTGCCAGCAGCCCATTGGGTGGCGGTTGGAACACCGGGGAGCTGTTTTTT
>-|TRBV7-8|-|TRBJ1-2
CASSLVRDGYTF
TGTGCCAGCAGCTTGGTCAGGGATGGCTACACCTTC
>TRBD1|TRBV24-1|-|TRBJ1-5
CATSDPGQGDFQPQHF
TGTGCCACCAGTGATCCGGGACAGGGGGATTTTCAGCCCCAGCATTTT
>-|TRBV3-1/TRBV3-2|-|TRBJ2-7
CASGHPGPPGEQYF
TGTGCCAGCGGTCATCCGGGCCCCCCGGGTGAGCAGTACTTC
>-|TRBV2|-|TRBJ1-4
CASSEARGGEKLFF
TGTGCCAGCAGTGAAGCCAGGGGTGGCGAAAAACTGTTTTTT
>TRBD1|TRBV5-1|-|TRBJ1-5
CASSPGQGSQPQHF
TGCGCCAGCAGCCCAGGACAGGGCAGTCAGCCCCAGCATTTT
>-|TRBV2|-|TRBJ1-3
CASGAVSGNTIYF
TGTGCCAGCGGGGCAGTCTCTGGAAACACCATATATTTT
>-|TRBV9|-|TRBJ2-3
CASRSGVDTQYF
TGTGCCAGCAGGTCGGGCGTAGATACGCAGTATTTT
>TRBD1|TRBV10-3|once|TRBJ1-6
CAISYATGNNSPLHF
TGTGCCATCAGCTACGCGACAGGGAATAATTCACCCCTCCACTTT
>-|TRBV6-5|-|TRBJ1-2
CASSYLQGPGYTF
TGTGCCAGCAGTTACCTACAGGGTCCCGGCTACACCTTC
>TRBD1|TRBV3-1/TRBV3-2|-|TRBJ1-6
CASSQSTDRVENSPLHF
TGTGCCAGCAGCCAAAGCACGGACAGGGTGGAAAATTCACCCCTCCACTTT
>-|TRBV7-9|-|TRBJ1-4
CASSGRRRADEKLFF
TGTGCCAGCAGCGGGCGACGTCGGGCTGATGAAAAACTGTTTTTT
>-|TRBV28|-|TRBJ1-1
CATSVGVIEAFF
TGTGCCACTTCAGTTGGCGTTATCGAAGCTTTCTTT
>TRBD2|TRBV7-3|-|TRBJ2-2
CASSLLAGGTGELFF
TGTGCCAGCAGCTTACTCGCGGGGGGCACCGGGGAGCTGTTTTTT
>TRBD2|TRBV23-1|-|TRBJ2-7
CASSQLAGGPSEQYF
TGCGCCAGCAGTCAACTAGCGGGGGGGCCCAGCGAGCAGTACTTC
>TRBD2|TRBV19|-|TRBJ2-2
CASSIGSGGITGELFF
TGTGCCAGTAGTATAGGTAGCGGGGGGATCACCGGGGAGCTGTTTTTT
>-|TRBV7-9|-|TRBJ1-5
CASSTESSQPQHF
TGTGCCAGCAGCACCGAATCGAGTCAGCCCCAGCATTTT
>-|TRBV3-1/TRBV3-2|-|TRBJ1-1
CASSRAGTRMNTEAFF
TGTGCCAGCAGCCGAGCAGGGACCCGGATGAACACTGAAGCTTTCTTT
>-|TRBV9|-|TRBJ1-4
CASSTAGRGFEKLFF
TGTGCCAGCAGCACTGCAGGGAGAGGTTTCGAAAAACTGTTTTTT
>TRBD1|TRBV24-1|-|TRBJ2-7
CATRHFRDRGVYEQYF
TGTGCCACACGACATTTCCGGGACAGGGGAGTCTACGAGCAGTACTTC
>TRBD1|TRBV5-1|-|TRBJ1-4
CASSEGGTRGEKLFF
TGCGCCAGCAGCGAAGGGGGCACGCGAGGAGAAAAACTGTTTTTT
>-|TRBV6-1|-|TRBJ1-1
CASSELAQVGTEAFF
TGTGCCAGCAGTGAACTAGCCCAGGTAGGCACTGAAGCTTTCTTT
>TRBD1|TRBV28|-|TRBJ1-2
CATLHRGSYGYTF
TGTGCCACCCTGCACAGGGGTTCCTATGGCTACACCTTC
>-|TRBV6-5|-|TRBJ2-7
CASGRQAAYEQYF
TGTGCCAGCGGTAGACAGGCGGCCTACGAGCAGTACTTC
>TRBD2|TRBV19|-|TRBJ2-7
CASNPRAGRGIYEQYF
TGTGCCAGTAATCCTAGAGCGGGACGGGGAATTTACGAGCAGTACTTC
>-|TRBV19|-|TRBJ2-7
CASSSRTATYEQYF
TGTGCCAGTAGTTCCCGGACAGCCACCTACGAGCAGTACTTC
>TRBD2|TRBV7-9|-|TRBJ2-7
CASSPSGNYEQYF
TGTGCCAGCAGCCCAAGCGGGAACTACGAGCAGTACTTC
>-|TRBV5-5|-|TRBJ1-2
CASSLTGERNYGYTF
TGTGCCAGCAGCTTAACAGGCGAAAGGAACTATGGCTACACCTTC
>-|TRBV30|-|TRBJ1-2
CAWSLPRAFDGYTF
TGTGCCTGGAGTCTCCCCAGGGCTTTTGATGGCTACACCTTC
>TRBD2|TRBV27|-|TRBJ2-1
CASSFPRGGAANEQFF
TGTGCCAGCAGTTTCCCTCGCGGGGGGGCAGCCAATGAGCAGTTCTTC
>-|TRBV13|-|TRBJ1-2
CASSPWVAYGYTF
TGTGCCAGCAGCCCCTGGGTGGCCTATGGCTACACCTTC
>-|TRBV29-1|-|TRBJ2-7
CSVEGGSWREQYF
TGCAGCGTTGAAGGTGGGTCTTGGAGGGAGCAGTACTTC
>TRBD1|TRBV2|few|TRBJ2-2
CASSPLQGGAGGTGELFF
TGTGCCAGCAGTCCACTCCAGGGCGGTGCAGGGGGCACCGGGGAGCTGTTTTTT
>-|TRBV2|-|TRBJ2-3
CASSVGLHSTDTQYF
TGTGCCAGCAGTGTCGGACTACATAGCACAGATACGCAGTATTTT
>TRBD1|TRBV6-5|-|TRBJ1-3
CASSYSEGANTIYF
TGTGCCAGCAGTTACTCCGAGGGGGCCAACACCATATATTTT